This entry is about one TCR beta chain. This CDR3 comprises 16 residues. After removal of 4 bases from V and 5 bases from J, the junction contained 10 bases not matched to a gene. Germline loops: CDR1 SGHAT, CDR2 FQNNGV. The data derive from a study of cytomegalovirus exposure and HLA in healthy donors. Overall study: A prior analysis found 90 million to 120 million unique TCR beta sequences from 150 million to 200 million T cells. A preliminary data release comprised 80 million or so unique TCRs obtained from HLA-typed donors.

PCR primers comprised 60 Vbeta and 13 Jbeta primers. Original data processing: Approximately 11 million of the roughly 80 million unique TCR beta chains counted in a later analysis were shared. TCRdb's copy holds only in-frame clones and misses some; the assay was immunoSEQ multiplex PCR. For V, J and clone size, that table is used; D and trimming come from the DNA. Its clone listing holds about 140,000 clones. The specimen was PBMCs. The chain employs TRBV11-2 and TRBJ2-3; TRBD2 matches 9 bases. This TCR came from a middle-aged man in good health and CMV-seronegative. The CDR3 sequence: CASSSQAGGPGDTQYF. The CDR3 region has the DNA TGTGCCAGCAGCTCACAGGCGGGGGGGCCGGGAGATACGCAGTATTTT.